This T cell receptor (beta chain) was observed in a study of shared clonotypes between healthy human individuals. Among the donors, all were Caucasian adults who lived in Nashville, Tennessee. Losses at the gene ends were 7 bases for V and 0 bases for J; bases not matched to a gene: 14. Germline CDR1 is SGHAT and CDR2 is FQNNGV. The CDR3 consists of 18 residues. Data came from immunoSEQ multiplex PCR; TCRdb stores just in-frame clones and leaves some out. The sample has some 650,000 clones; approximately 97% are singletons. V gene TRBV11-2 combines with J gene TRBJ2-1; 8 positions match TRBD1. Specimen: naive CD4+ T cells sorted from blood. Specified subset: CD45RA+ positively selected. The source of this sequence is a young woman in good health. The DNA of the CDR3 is TGTGCCAGCACCCCGGGACAGGCCCCCTCCAGCTCCTACAATGAGCAGTTCTTC. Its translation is CASTPGQAPSSSYNEQFF.